Following are 14 T cell receptor beta chains from one sample sequenced in a study of metastatic and nonmetastatic thyroid tumors. No treatment had been given to any patient before thyroid surgery. TCRdb used MiXCR to call clones anew from the PCR reads. The table has over 65,000 clones, around 12% seen once. Material for sequencing was tumor tissue. These receptors were collected from a female donor with papillary thyroid cancer or a benign thyroid nodule (not recorded which). Some clones in this sample may be carry-over from other donors' samples.

This clone was recorded at least ten times. V and J are TRBV6-1 and TRBJ1-1, with a weak D call TRBD1 (6 bases). The CDR3 has 11 residues. V dropped 7 bases and J dropped 9 bases, with 12 bases sitting between them. Per the germline V gene, CDR1 is MNHNS and CDR2 is SASEGT. The CDR3 DNA is TGTGCCAGCAAGACTGGGACAAAAGCTTTCTTT. It specifies CASKTGTKAFF.

This clone was detected ten times or more. The V and J genes are TRBV7-2 and TRBJ2-3; no clear D gene. This CDR3 region has 12 residues. Looked up from germline, CDR1 is SGHTA and CDR2 is FQGNSA. V gave up 1 base and J gave up 6 bases, with 5 bases separating them. The DNA of the CDR3 is TGTGCCAGCAGCTTAGATTGGGATACGCAGTATTTT. Protein sequence: CASSLDWDTQYF.

This clone was recorded many times. The chain combines TRBV28 with TRBJ2-7; 10 bases fit TRBD1. This CDR3 comprises 15 residues. Germline V CDR1 and CDR2: MDHEN, SYDVKM. The ends lost 4 bases at V and 3 bases at J; junction bases unmatched: 6. The CDR3: CASSSWTGGNYEQYF. The CDR3 nucleotides read TGTGCCAGCAGTTCTTGGACAGGGGGGAACTACGAGCAGTACTTC.

This clone was seen a handful of times. A much larger clonotype is one base distant, so this may be a read error. This chain connects TRBV12-3 or TRBV12-4 to TRBJ1-3, with D possibly TRBD1 on 6 matching bases. The CDR3 consists of 14 residues. Between the trimmed V and J ends, which lost 3 bases and 8 bases, there was a span of 14 bases. CDR3 loop: CASSFQGNIDTIYF. In nucleotides, the CDR3 is TGTGCCAGCAGTTTCCAGGGGAACATAGACACCATATATTTT.

This clone was picked up one time. The chain links TRBV7-8 to TRBJ2-5; D call uncertain. The germline gives CDR1 SGHVS, CDR2 FQNEAQ. There are 15 residues in the CDR3. V dropped 4 bases and J dropped 1 base, with 13 bases sitting between them. CDR3 sequence: CASSSVVRSQETQYF. The CDR3 DNA reads as TGTGCCAGCAGCTCAGTAGTACGTAGCCAAGAGACCCAGTACTTC.

In its sample, this clone was seen many times. This specimen includes other DNA sequences encoding the same CDR3. The chain is built from TRBV12-5 and TRBJ1-6; tentatively, D is TRBD1 (6 bases). In germline, CDR1 is LGHNT, CDR2 FRNRAP. V lost 1 base and J lost 6, with 7 bases in between. The CDR3 extends over 14 amino acids. The CDR3 DNA follows: TGTGCTAGTGGTTTGGGAGGGGGTAATTCACCCCTCCACTTT. Protein: CASGLGGGNSPLHF.

The rearrangement joins TRBV7-9 to TRBJ1-6; the match to TRBD1 covers 7 bases. The CDR3 is made up of 14 amino acids. Germline V lookup: CDR1 SEHNR, CDR2 FQNEAQ (reference sequence). J lost 13 bases, V lost 2 bases, and 8 bases had no gene match. This CDR3 reads CASSLSLGGSPLHF. The CDR3 bases are TGTGCCAGCAGCTTATCGTTAGGGGGCTCGCCCCTCCACTTT. Variable domain in full (rest from reference TRBV7-9 and TRBJ1-6): DTGVSQNPRHKITKRGQNVTFRCDPISEHNRLYWYRQTLGQGPEFLTYFQNEAQLEKSRLLSDRFSAERPKGSFSTLEIQRTEQGDSAMYLCASSLSLGGSPLHFGNGTRLTVT.

This clone was found many times. The chain employs TRBV2 and TRBJ1-2; 7 bases line up with TRBD1. Germline CDR1 reads SNHLY; CDR2 reads FYNNEI. CDR3 length: 12 amino acids. Trimming removed 8 bases from V and 8 bases from J; junction bases left unmatched: 8. The CDR3 bases are TGTGCCAGCCAAAGAGGGGGCGGGGGCTACACCTTC. As protein: CASQRGGGGYTF. The variable domain in full, completed from reference TRBV2 and TRBJ1-2, reads EPEVTQTPSHQVTQMGQEVILRCVPISNHLYFYWYRQILGQKVEFLVSFYNNEISEKSEIFDDQFSVERPDGSNFTLKIRSTKLEDSAMYFCASQRGGGGYTFGSGTRLTVV.

This clone was found many times. This chain uses TRBV5-1 with TRBJ2-1; D perhaps matches TRBD2 (5 bases). V was clipped by 0 bases and J by 3 bases, with 7 bases between them. Per germline, CDR1 SGHRS and CDR2 YFSETQ. CDR3 length: 14 amino acids. Here the CDR3 DNA reads TGCGCCAGCAGCTTGGGAGCGGACTACAATGAGCAGTTCTTC. This translates into CASSLGADYNEQFF.

This clone was seen many times. The V call is TRBV7-3, the J call TRBJ2-7, with 8 bases that match TRBD2. Germline values: CDR1 SGHTA, CDR2 FQGTGA. The CDR3 sequence is 16 residues long. The V and J ends lost 5 bases and 4 bases, in that order; junction bases with no gene match: 13. For the CDR3, the DNA is TGTGCCAGCAGCCCTAGCGGAGCGGGAGAGGGGTACGAGCAGTACTTC. Translated, it gives CASSPSGAGEGYEQYF.

The V and J genes are TRBV6-1 and TRBJ2-7; no reliable D call. This CDR3 has 14 amino acids. Trimming shortened V by 6 bases and J by 4 bases, and 16 bases separated the two germline ends. Germline values: CDR1 MNHNS, CDR2 SASEGT. CDR3 nucleotide sequence: TGTGCCAGCAGCGAGCGCCCTCAGGTGTACGAGCAGTACTTC. It specifies CASSERPQVYEQYF.

This clone was picked up many times. The chain carries TRBV7-8 and TRBJ2-7; TRBD2 might be the D (6 bases). CDR3 size: 13 residues. From germline, CDR1 is SGHVS and CDR2 FQNEAQ. V was trimmed by 3 bases and J by 1 base, leaving 7 bases between them. In DNA, the CDR3 is TGTGCCAGCAGCTTGGCGGGGTCCTACGAGCAGTACTTC. Its translation: CASSLAGSYEQYF.

As to this clone: This clone may be a read error of a much larger clone one base away. V and J are TRBV6-1 and TRBJ1-2, with 7 bases matching TRBD1. CDR3 length equals 16 residues. Germline values: CDR1 MNHNS, CDR2 SASEGT. Germline trimming cut 6 bases from V and 5 bases from J; bases unmatched to any gene: 15. CDR3 in DNA: TGTGCCAGCAGCGACCCCCGCACAGGGGTTGGATATGGCTACACCTTC. Encoded protein: CASSDPRTGVGYGYTF.

A few counts support this clone. Being one base from a much bigger clone, this may be a read error. The chain employs TRBV3-1 and TRBJ1-1; maybe TRBD1 (5 bases). CDR3 size: 14 residues. CDR1 is LGHDT, CDR2 YNNKEL, per germline (reference sequence). In nucleotides, the CDR3 is TGTGCCATCAGCCGGGGCCACCGGACGGGTGAAGCTTTCTTT. It is translated as CAISRGHRTGEAFF. The variable domain in full, with the rest retrieved from reference TRBV3-1 and TRBJ1-1, is DTAVSQTPKYLVTQMGNDKSIKCEQNLGHDTMYWYKQDSKKFLKIMFSYNNKELIINETVPNRFSPKSPDKAHLNLHINSLELGDSAVYFCAISRGHRTGEAFFGQGTRLTVV.